This T cell receptor (beta chain) was captured in a study of T cell repertoires in cytomegalovirus infection. A word on this clonotype: Its antigen is currently unknown.

Per the germline V gene, CDR1 is GTSNPN and CDR2 is SVGIG (reference sequence). The CDR3 runs to 19 residues. V lost 0 bases and J 3 bases, leaving 26 bases between the germline ends. TCRdb fed the reads into MiXCR, producing one record per CDR3 protein. This sample carries about 160,000 distinct CDR3 sequences, less than 25% of them seen once, and the ten largest clones take roughly 25%. The clonotype comes from a human donor in good health (CMV status not recorded). Some clones in this sample may be carry-over from other donors' samples. The source material was CD8+ T cells from cultured PBMCs, sampled from culture after CMV antigen stimulation. This rearrangement joins TRBV30 to TRBJ2-5, with D perhaps matching TRBD1 (8 bases). For the CDR3, the DNA is TGTGCCTGGAGTGTGGGAGGGGTACCTGGACAGGGAGGAAAAGAGACCCAGTACTTC. It encodes CAWSVGGVPGQGGKETQYF.